This T cell receptor (beta chain) came from a study of cytomegalovirus exposure and HLA in healthy donors. General observations from the study: Certain indistinguishable V segments, among them TRBV6-2 and TRBV6-3, were excluded. An analysis was carried out later, and it reportedly showed fewer N-insertions in an Asian-associated ancestry cluster than the approximately 670-donor mean.

V was clipped by 5 bases and J by 6 bases, with 14 bases between them. Germline V gives CDR1 WNHNN, CDR2 SYGVQD (reference sequence). CDR3 length: 13 residues. PCR used 60 Vbeta primers and 13 Jbeta primers. Profiled with immunoSEQ multiplex PCR; TCRdb holds only in-frame clones, not every one. The sample includes some 140,000 clones, about 74% of them seen just once. A remark on this clone: Its matching antigen is unknown.

This TCR came from a woman aged 60-75 years in good health and CMV-seronegative. The specimen sequenced was PBMCs. This chain links TRBV10-1 with TRBJ2-7; possibly TRBD2 for D (5 bases). The DNA for the CDR3 is TGCGCCAGCAGTCGGGGTTCCTCAAGCGAGCAGTACTTC. This translates into CASSRGSSSEQYF.